The present TCR beta chain was sequenced within a study of blood T cells in healthy people across ages. The authors ran a second PCR of 7 to 11 cycles using a sample-barcoded 5' primer and a J-beta primer mix. TCRdb independently ran MiXCR on the 5' RACE reads; one entry per CDR3 protein. The sample contains about 930,000 distinct CDR3 sequences, roughly 29% of which appear only once. These same data were also listed under a study on T cells of mothers and their children.

The clonotype comes from a woman aged 40 to 50 in good health. The specimen sequenced was blood.

The CDR3 region has the DNA TGTGCCAGCAGTGAAGCCTGGGACGAGCAGTACTTC. Its protein is CASSEAWDEQYF. V and J are TRBV25-1 and TRBJ2-7; D unresolved. The germline V gene has CDR1 MGHDK and CDR2 SYGVNS. The CDR3 totals 12 residues. V lost 2 bases and J lost 5, with 7 bases in between.